Listed here are 3 T cell receptor beta chains from one sample, sequenced in a study of cytomegalovirus exposure and HLA in healthy donors. The study ran its PCR with 60 Vbeta and 13 Jbeta primers. Assay used: immunoSEQ multiplex PCR; TCRdb lists only in-frame clones, some missing. The sample includes nearly 100,000 clones, less than 10% of them seen just once. Sequenced material: PBMCs. These receptors came from a man in his fifties or sixties in good health and CMV-seropositive.

The J gene is TRBJ2-2, the V gene TRBV5-1; 7 nucleotides align to TRBD1. CDR1 SGHRS and CDR2 YFSETQ come from the germline V gene. This CDR3 has 16 residues. V was clipped by 4 bases and J by 3 bases; unmatched bases: 9. The CDR3 loop reads CASSRTGTVDTGELFF. The CDR3 DNA follows: TGCGCCAGCAGCCGGACCGGGACAGTAGACACCGGGGAGCTGTTTTTT.

This chain's CDR3 is CASSVDAGPEDEQFF. Written as DNA, the CDR3 is TGTGCCAGCAGCGTAGATGCGGGGCCCGAAGATGAGCAGTTCTTC. J is TRBJ2-1 and V is TRBV9; weak D call: TRBD2 (6 bases). The CDR3 length is 15 residues. V lost 0 bases to trimming and J lost 8 bases, with 15 bases between them. Germline V gene sequence: CDR1 SGDLS, CDR2 YYNGEE.

This clone was observed a few times. The J gene is TRBJ2-5, the V gene TRBV19; the match to TRBD1 covers 10 bases. This CDR3 comprises 13 residues. Trimming took 6 bases from V and 5 from J; bases not matched to a gene: 3. From germline, CDR1 is LNHDA and CDR2 SQIVND (reference sequence). The CDR3 DNA follows: TGTGCCAGTAGGGACAGGGGGTTGGAGACCCAGTACTTC. It encodes CASRDRGLETQYF.